The 12 T cell receptor beta chains below were found in one sample sequenced in a study of T cell clusters in autoimmune cytopenias. TRB amplification used 250 ng of peripheral blood genomic DNA. TRB rearrangements were amplified by touch-down multiplex PCR with mixed TRB-A/B primers. TCRdb reprocessed the multiplex PCR reads and keeps a single row for each CDR3 protein, giving no DNA. The repertoire table contains nearly 15,000 distinct CDR3 sequences. These same records also appear under a second study, on T cell repertoires in aging, cancer and after chemotherapy.

What was sequenced was peripheral blood. Every receptor here comes from a human donor in good health.

The chain couples TRBV13 to TRBJ2-7; there is no DNA to check the TCRdb D call of TRBD2. The CDR3 runs to 20 residues. Germline V CDR1 and CDR2: PRHDT, FYEKMQ (reference sequence). The CDR3 is CASSLLGVASGNVSSYEQYF.

CDR3 loop: CASSPGLAPETQYF. The chain joins TRBV18 to TRBJ2-5; TCRdb gives TRBD2 as the D gene, but with no DNA this cannot be confirmed. Germline lookup yields CDR1 KGHSH and CDR2 LQKENI. The CDR3 is made up of 14 amino acids. Filled out from reference TRBV18 and TRBJ2-5, the complete variable domain reads NAGVMQNPRHLVRRRGQEARLRCSPMKGHSHVYWYRQLPEEGLKFMVYLQKENIIDESGMPKERFSAEFPKEGPSILRIQQVVRGDSAAYFCASSPGLAPETQYFGPGTRLLVL.

The V call is TRBV30, the J call TRBJ2-7; TCRdb selects TRBD2, and the lack of DNA leaves this call unchecked. Germline V gene data show CDR1 as GTSNPN and CDR2 as SVGIG (reference sequence). The CDR3 spans 17 residues. CDR3 sequence reads: CAWSGGAGGGPADEQYF.

The chain is built from TRBV24-1 and TRBJ2-3; TCRdb indicates TRBD1, and absent DNA this call remains unverified. The CDR3 consists of 14 residues. Looked up from germline, CDR1 is KGHDR and CDR2 is SFDVKD. The chain's CDR3 is CATGEGRSTDTQYF.

This chain's CDR3 is CASSLVIGVQQYF. The chain couples TRBV12-3 or TRBV12-4 to TRBJ2-7. The CDR3 length is 13 residues.

V usage is TRBV6-1 and J usage is TRBJ1-2. Germline CDR1 is MNHNS and CDR2 is SASEGT. The CDR3 loop spans 13 amino acids. Here the CDR3 reads CASSEWGPYGYTF.

The chain is built from TRBV5-4 and TRBJ2-1; TCRdb proposes TRBD2, but this gene call is untestable without DNA. CDR1 SGHNT and CDR2 YYREEE come from the germline V gene (reference sequence). This CDR3 has 15 residues. The CDR3 sequence is CASSLAGGRDNEQFF.

The chain links TRBV11-3 to TRBJ2-7; TCRdb calls TRBD2, which cannot be checked without DNA. CDR3 size: 16 residues. CDR1 is SGHNT and CDR2 is YENEEA in the germline V gene. CDR3 sequence reads: CASSSPSGTFSYEQYF.

The chain carries TRBV6-5 and TRBJ1-1. The CDR3 is made up of 12 amino acids. Per germline, CDR1 MNHEY and CDR2 SVGAGI. CDR3 amino acids: CASSSYNTEAFF.

The chain has TRBV24-1 and TRBJ2-3. The CDR3 length is 13 residues. From germline, CDR1 is KGHDR and CDR2 SFDVKD. CDR3 in amino acids: CATSDSVTDTQYF.

V is TRBV19 and J is TRBJ1-5. This CDR3 is 16 amino acids long. Germline CDR1 reads LNHDA; CDR2 reads SQIVND (reference sequence). CDR3 region: CASSIDGGYSNQPQHF.

The rearrangement links TRBV12-3 or TRBV12-4 to TRBJ1-5. The CDR3 has 14 amino acids. This CDR3 reads CASGGTDSNQPQHF.